This T cell receptor (beta chain) was captured in a study of T cell responses to AZD1222 COVID-19 vaccine. In germline, CDR1 is SGHRS, CDR2 YFSETQ. The V segment lost 0 bases and the J segment 4 bases; nucleotides outside the gene matches: 5. CDR3 length: 17 amino acids. Clones were sequenced by immunoSEQ multiplex PCR, and TCRdb holds only the in-frame ones, with some missing. The table has some 170,000 clones, less than 90% seen once; the top ten hold around 1.6%. This clonotype originated in an adult in good health. The V call is TRBV5-1, the J call TRBJ2-1; TRBD2 matches at 12 bases. The specimen comprised peripheral blood, sampled on day 0 of AZD1222 vaccination. The CDR3 nucleotides read TGCGCCAGCAGCTTGGAGGGACTAGCGGGTGGATACAATGAGCAGTTCTTC. It specifies CASSLEGLAGGYNEQFF.